The present TCR beta chain was sequenced within a study of shared clonotypes between healthy human individuals. The CDR3 runs to 11 residues. Looked up from germline, CDR1 is DFQATT and CDR2 is SNEGSKA (reference sequence). In the authors' methods: ImmunoSEQ supplied junction-only sequences lacking quality scores, so filtering was different. Using immunoSEQ multiplex PCR, the repertoire was profiled, and TCRdb retains in-frame clones only, with some absent. V, J and clone size derive from that table, while D and trimming were established from the DNA sequence. In the table there are about 2.4 million clones, under 95% of which are singletons.

V gene TRBV20-1 combines with J gene TRBJ1-2; TRBD1 agrees at 8 bases. This clonotype was obtained from a man aged 18 to 30 in good health. Some clones in this sample may be carry-over from other donors' samples. Specimen: naive CD4+ T cells from PBMCs. Noted subset: CD45RA+ positively selected. The DNA for the CDR3 is TGCAGGCCGGACAGGGCGGGCGGCTACACCTTC. Translated, it gives CRPDRAGGYTF.